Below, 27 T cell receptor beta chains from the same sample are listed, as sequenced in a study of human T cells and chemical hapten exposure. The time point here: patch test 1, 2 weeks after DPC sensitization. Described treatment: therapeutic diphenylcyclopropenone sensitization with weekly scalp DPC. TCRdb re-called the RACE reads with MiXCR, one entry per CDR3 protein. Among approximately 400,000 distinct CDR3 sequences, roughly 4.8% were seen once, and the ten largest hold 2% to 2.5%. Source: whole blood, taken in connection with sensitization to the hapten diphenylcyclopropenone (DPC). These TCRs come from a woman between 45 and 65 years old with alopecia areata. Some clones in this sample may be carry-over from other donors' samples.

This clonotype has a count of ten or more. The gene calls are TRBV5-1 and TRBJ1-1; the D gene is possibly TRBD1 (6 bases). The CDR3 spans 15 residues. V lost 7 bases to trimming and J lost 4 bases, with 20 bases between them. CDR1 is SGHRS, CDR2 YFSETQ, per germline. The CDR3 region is CASHPREDRLTEAFF. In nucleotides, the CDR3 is TGCGCCAGCCATCCTCGTGAAGACAGGCTCACTGAAGCTTTCTTT.

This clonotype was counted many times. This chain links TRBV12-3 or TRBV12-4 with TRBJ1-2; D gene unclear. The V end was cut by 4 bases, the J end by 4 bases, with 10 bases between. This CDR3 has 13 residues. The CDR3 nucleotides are TGTGCCAGCAGTTCAAGACGATTCTATGGCTACACCTTC. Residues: CASSSRRFYGYTF.

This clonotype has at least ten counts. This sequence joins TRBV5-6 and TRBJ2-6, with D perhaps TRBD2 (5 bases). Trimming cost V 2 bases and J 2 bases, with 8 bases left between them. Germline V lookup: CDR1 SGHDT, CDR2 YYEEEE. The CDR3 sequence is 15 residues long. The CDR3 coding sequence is TGTGCCAGCAGCTTTACAGCGGCTGGGGCCAACGTCCTGACTTTC. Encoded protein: CASSFTAAGANVLTF.

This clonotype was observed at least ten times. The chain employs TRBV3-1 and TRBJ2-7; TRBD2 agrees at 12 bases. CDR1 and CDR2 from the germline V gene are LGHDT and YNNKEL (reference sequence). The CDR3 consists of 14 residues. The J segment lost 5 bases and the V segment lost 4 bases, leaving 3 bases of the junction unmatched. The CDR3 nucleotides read TGTGCCAGCAGCCCTGGACTAGCGGGGCACGAGCAGTACTTC. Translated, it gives CASSPGLAGHEQYF.

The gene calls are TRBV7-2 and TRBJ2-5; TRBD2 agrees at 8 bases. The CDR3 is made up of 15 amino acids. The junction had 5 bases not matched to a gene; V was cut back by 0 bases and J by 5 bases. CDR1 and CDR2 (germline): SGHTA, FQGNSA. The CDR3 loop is CASSLAVGRAETQYF. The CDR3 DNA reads TGTGCCAGCAGCTTAGCGGTCGGGAGGGCTGAGACCCAGTACTTC.

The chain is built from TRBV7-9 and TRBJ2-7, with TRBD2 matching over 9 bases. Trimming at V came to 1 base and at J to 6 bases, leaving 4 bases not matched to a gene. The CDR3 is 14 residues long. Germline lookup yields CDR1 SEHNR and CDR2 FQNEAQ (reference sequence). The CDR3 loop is CASSLGGSGGEQYF. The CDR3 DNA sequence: TGTGCCAGCAGCTTAGGGGGTAGCGGGGGCGAGCAGTACTTC.

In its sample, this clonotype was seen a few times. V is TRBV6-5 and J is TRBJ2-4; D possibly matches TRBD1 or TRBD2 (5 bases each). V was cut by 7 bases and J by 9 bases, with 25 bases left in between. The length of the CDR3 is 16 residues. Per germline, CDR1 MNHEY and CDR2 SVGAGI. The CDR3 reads CASTPGPPRAKSIQYF. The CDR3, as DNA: TGTGCCAGCACTCCGGGACCCCCTAGGGCAAAATCCATTCAGTACTTC.

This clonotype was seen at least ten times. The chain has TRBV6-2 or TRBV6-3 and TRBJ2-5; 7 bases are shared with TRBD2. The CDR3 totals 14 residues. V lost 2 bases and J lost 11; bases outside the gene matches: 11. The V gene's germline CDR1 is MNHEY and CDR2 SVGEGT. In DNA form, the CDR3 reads TGTGCCAGCAGTTACGCGATTAGGGGAGGGAGACAGTACTTC. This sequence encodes CASSYAIRGGRQYF.

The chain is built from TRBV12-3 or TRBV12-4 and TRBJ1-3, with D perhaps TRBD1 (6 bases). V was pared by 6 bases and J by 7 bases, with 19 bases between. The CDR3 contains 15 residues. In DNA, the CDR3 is TGTGCCAGCAGGGAAGCCAGGACTGGGGGCAACACCATATATTTT. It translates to CASREARTGGNTIYF.

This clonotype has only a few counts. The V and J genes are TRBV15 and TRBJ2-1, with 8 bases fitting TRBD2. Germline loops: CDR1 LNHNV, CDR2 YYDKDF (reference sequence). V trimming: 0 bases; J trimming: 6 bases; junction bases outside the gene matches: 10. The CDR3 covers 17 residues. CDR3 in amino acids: CATSRDSSGTSRNEQFF. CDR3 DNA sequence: TGTGCCACCAGCAGAGATAGCTCCGGGACTAGTCGCAATGAGCAGTTCTTC.

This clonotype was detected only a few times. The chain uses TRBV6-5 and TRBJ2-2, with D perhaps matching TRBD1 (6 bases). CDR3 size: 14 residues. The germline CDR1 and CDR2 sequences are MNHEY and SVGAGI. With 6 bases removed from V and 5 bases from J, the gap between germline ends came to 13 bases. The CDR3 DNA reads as TGTGCCAGCAGCCGGCGGCAGGGGACCGGGGAGCTGTTTTTT. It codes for CASSRRQGTGELFF.

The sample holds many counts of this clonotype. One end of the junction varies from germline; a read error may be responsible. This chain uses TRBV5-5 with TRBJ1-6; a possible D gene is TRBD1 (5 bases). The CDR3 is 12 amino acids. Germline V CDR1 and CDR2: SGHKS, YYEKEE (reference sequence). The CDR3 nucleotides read TGTGCCAGCAGCTTGGCGGGGACCGTCTTGTACTTT. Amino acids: CASSLAGTVLYF.

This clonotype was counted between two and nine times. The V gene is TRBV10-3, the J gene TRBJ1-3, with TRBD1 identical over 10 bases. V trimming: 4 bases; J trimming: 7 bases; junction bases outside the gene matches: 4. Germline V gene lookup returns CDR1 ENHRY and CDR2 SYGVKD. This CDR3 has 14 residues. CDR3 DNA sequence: TGTGCCATCAGTGGACAGGGGGCGCGGAACACCATATATTTT. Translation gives CAISGQGARNTIYF.

CDR3 in amino acids: CASTRDISGANVLTF. Here the CDR3 DNA reads TGTGCCAGCACCAGGGACATCTCTGGGGCCAACGTCCTGACTTTC. The V call is TRBV2, the J call TRBJ2-6; D perhaps matches TRBD1 (6 bases). The ends were cut back, 7 bases at V and 0 bases at J, with 10 bases in the middle. CDR3 size: 15 residues. Germline CDR1 SNHLY, CDR2 FYNNEI.

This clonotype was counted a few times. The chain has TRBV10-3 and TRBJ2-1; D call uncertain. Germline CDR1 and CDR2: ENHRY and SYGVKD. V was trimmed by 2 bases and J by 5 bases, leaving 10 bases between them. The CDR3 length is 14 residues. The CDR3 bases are TGTGCCATCAGTGAGAGAGCTGGTGACAATGAGCAGTTCTTC. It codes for CAISERAGDNEQFF.

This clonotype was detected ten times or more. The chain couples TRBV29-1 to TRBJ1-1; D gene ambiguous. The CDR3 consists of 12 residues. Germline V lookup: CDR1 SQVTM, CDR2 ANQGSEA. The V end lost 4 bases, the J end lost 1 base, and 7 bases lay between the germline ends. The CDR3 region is CSVVGSNTEAFF. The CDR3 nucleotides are TGCAGCGTTGTTGGTTCGAACACTGAAGCTTTCTTT.

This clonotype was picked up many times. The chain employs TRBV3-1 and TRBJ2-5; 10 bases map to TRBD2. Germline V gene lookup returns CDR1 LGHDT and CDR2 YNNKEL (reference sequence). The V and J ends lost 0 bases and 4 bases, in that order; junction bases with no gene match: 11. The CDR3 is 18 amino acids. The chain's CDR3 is CASSQDEERGGIRETQYF. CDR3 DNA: TGTGCCAGCAGCCAAGATGAGGAGCGGGGGGGCATAAGAGAGACCCAGTACTTC.

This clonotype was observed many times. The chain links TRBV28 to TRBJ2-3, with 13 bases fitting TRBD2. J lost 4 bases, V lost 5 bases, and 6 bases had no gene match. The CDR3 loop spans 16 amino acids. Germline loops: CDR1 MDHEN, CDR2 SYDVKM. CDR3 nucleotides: TGTGCCAGCAGTCCCCGGACTAGCGGGAGCCCAGATACGCAGTATTTT. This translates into CASSPRTSGSPDTQYF. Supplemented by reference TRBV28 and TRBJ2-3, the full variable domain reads DVKVTQSSRYLVKRTGEKVFLECVQDMDHENMFWYRQDPGLGLRLIYFSYDVKMKEKGDIPEGYSVSREKKERFSLILESASTNQTSMYLCASSPRTSGSPDTQYFGPGTRLTVL.

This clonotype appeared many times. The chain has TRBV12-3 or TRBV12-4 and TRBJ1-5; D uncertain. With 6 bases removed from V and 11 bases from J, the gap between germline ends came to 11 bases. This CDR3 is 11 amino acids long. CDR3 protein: CASRKEVSQHF. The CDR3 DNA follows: TGTGCCAGCAGGAAAGAGGTTTCCCAGCATTTT.

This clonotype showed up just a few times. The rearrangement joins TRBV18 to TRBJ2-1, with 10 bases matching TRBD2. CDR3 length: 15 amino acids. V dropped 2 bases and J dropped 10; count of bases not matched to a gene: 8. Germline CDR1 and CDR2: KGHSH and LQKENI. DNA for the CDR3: TGTGCCAGCTCACCATCCAGCGGGGGGGCCAGGGAGCAGTTCTTC. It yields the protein CASSPSSGGAREQFF.

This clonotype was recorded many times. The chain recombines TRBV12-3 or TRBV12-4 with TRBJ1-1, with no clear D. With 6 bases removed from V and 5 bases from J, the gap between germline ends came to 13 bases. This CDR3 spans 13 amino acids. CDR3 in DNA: TGTGCCAGCAGGGAGGGTGGCGGAACTGAAGCTTTCTTT. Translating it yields CASREGGGTEAFF.

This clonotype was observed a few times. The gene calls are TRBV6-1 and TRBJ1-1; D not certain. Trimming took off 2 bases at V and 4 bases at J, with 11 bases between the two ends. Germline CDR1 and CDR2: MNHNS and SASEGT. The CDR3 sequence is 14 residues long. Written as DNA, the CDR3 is TGTGCCAGCAGTGAACAGGAGTTTTTCACTGAAGCTTTCTTT. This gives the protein CASSEQEFFTEAFF.

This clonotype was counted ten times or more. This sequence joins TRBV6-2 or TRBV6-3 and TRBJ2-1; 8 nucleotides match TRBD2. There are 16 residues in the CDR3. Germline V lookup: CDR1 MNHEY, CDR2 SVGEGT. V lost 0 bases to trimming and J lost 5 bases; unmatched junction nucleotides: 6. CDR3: CASSYSKTSVNNEQFF. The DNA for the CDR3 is TGTGCCAGCAGTTACTCGAAGACTAGCGTGAACAATGAGCAGTTCTTC.

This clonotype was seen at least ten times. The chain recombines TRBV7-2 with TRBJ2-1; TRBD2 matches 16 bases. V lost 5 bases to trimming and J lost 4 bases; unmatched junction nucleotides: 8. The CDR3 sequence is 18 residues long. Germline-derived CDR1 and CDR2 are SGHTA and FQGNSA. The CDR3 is CASSQMGLAGGKYNEQFF. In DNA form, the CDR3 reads TGTGCCAGCAGCCAAATGGGACTAGCGGGAGGGAAATACAATGAGCAGTTCTTC.

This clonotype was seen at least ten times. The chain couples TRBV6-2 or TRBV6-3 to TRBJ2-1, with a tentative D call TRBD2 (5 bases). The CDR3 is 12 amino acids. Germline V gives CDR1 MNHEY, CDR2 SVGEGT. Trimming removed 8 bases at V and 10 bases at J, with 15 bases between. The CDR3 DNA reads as TGTGCCAGCCTCGTCCGGGCGGGCGAGCAGTTCTTC. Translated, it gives CASLVRAGEQFF.

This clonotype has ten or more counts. CDR3 sequence (DNA): TGTGCCAGCAGCTTCGACTACGGGGAAGAGACCCAGTACTTC. This codes for CASSFDYGEETQYF. The chain joins TRBV11-2 to TRBJ2-5; D is possibly TRBD2 (5 bases). CDR1 and CDR2 (germline): SGHAT, FQNNGV. V was cut by 3 bases and J by 3 bases, with 11 bases left in between. There are 14 residues in the CDR3.

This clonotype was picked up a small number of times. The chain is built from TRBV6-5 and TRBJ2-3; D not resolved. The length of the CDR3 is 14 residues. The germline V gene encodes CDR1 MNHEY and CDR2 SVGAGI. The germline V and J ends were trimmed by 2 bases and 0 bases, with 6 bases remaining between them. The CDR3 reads CASSYGISTDTQYF. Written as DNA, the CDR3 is TGTGCCAGCAGTTACGGCATTAGCACAGATACGCAGTATTTT.